The next 4 T cell receptor beta chains were all read from a single sample in a study of response to subunit inactivated influenza vaccine (dated by TCRdb to 2016 to 2019). The method was RT-PCR. The reads were generated on an Illumina HiSeq 2500. TCRdb applied fastp at Q25 and MiXCR to the public reads, then kept only in-frame beta chains. Identical CDR3 proteins give one entry, which carries the most common genes and DNA. A total of about half a million distinct CDR3 sequences appear in this sample, about 25% of them only once. 1.9% of the sample is taken by the ten largest. The sequenced sample was CD4+ T cells sorted from PBMCs, obtained approximately 5 days after vaccination. These receptors originate from a man aged 45 to 65 who received an inactivated influenza vaccine. Donor details come from another sample of the same person, matched by shared clones.

Only a few counts were recorded for this clonotype. This rearrangement joins TRBV4-3 to TRBJ1-2; TRBD1 aligns across 8 bases. Germline CDR1 LGHNA, CDR2 YSLEER. This CDR3 has 15 residues. Trimming removed 0 bases from V and 2 bases from J; junction bases left unmatched: 2. In nucleotides, the CDR3 is TGCGCCAGCAGCCAAGATAACAGGGGGAACTATGGCTACACCTTC. Protein sequence: CASSQDNRGNYGYTF.

As to this clonotype: A much more abundant neighbour one base away suggests this may be a read error. V gene TRBV28 combines with J gene TRBJ2-1, with 13 positions matching TRBD2. With V trimmed by 6 bases and J by 5 bases, 4 bases remained unmatched. This CDR3 region has 15 residues. CDR1 is MDHEN, CDR2 SYDVKM, per germline. The CDR3 nucleotides are TGTGCCAGCAGGGCCGGGACTAGCGGGAACAATGAGCAGTTCTTC. This encodes CASRAGTSGNNEQFF.

J is TRBJ1-4 and V is TRBV7-9; no clear D gene. Germline V gene sequence: CDR1 SEHNR, CDR2 FQNEAQ (reference sequence). This CDR3 has 12 amino acids. Trimming left V 7 bases short and J 7 bases short, with 10 bases between. CDR3 protein: CASTSMGEKLFF. The CDR3 DNA is TGTGCCAGCACCTCCATGGGTGAAAAACTGTTTTTT.

V and J are TRBV28 and TRBJ1-6; TRBD1 agrees at 10 bases. Germline CDR1 and CDR2: MDHEN and SYDVKM. Unmatched junction bases numbered 4, after V lost 7 bases and J lost 4 bases. CDR3 size: 15 residues. The CDR3 loop reads CASTRGQGYNSPLHF. DNA for the CDR3: TGTGCCAGCACCCGGGGACAGGGGTATAATTCACCCCTCCACTTT.